Following are 11 T cell receptor beta chains from one sample sequenced in a study of T cell repertoires in cytomegalovirus infection. TCRdb reanalysed the reads using MiXCR and keeps one entry per CDR3 protein. The repertoire has about 50,000 distinct CDR3 sequences, around 19% of them found once; the top ten carry about four fifths. These receptors lack a known antigen. Specimen: CD8+ T cells from cultured PBMCs, collected from culture after CMV antigen stimulation. All receptors derive from a human donor in good health (CMV status not recorded). Some clones in this sample may be carry-over from other donors' samples.

The chain carries TRBV4-1 and TRBJ2-7; D is perhaps TRBD1 or TRBD2 (5 bases each). CDR1 and CDR2 (germline): MGHRA, YSYEKL. The length of the CDR3 is 14 residues. Trimming removed 2 bases at V and 2 bases at J, with 10 bases between. CDR3 sequence: CASSQRDGAYEQYF. CDR3 nucleotide sequence: TGCGCCAGCAGCCAAAGGGACGGAGCCTACGAGCAGTACTTC.

This clonotype was picked up a small number of times. The chain's CDR3 is CASSPWTSGTQETQYF. The DNA for the CDR3 is TGTGCCAGCAGTCCCTGGACTAGCGGAACCCAAGAGACCCAGTACTTC. The chain couples TRBV28 to TRBJ2-5, with 10 bases identical to TRBD2. CDR3 length: 16 amino acids. J lost 1 base, V lost 5 bases, and 7 bases had no gene match. Looked up from germline, CDR1 is MDHEN and CDR2 is SYDVKM.

DNA of the CDR3: TGTGCCAGCAGTGACGAAGGGTCCTATAATTCACCCCTCCACTTT. Translation gives CASSDEGSYNSPLHF. The chain links TRBV25-1 to TRBJ1-6, with unresolved D. CDR3 length: 15 amino acids. CDR1 is MGHDK and CDR2 is SYGVNS in the germline V gene. The V end lost 3 bases, the J end lost 1 base, and 7 bases lay between the germline ends.

The CDR3 region has the DNA TGTGCCAGCAGCCGGGAGACTAGCGGGGGTTACGAGCAGTACTTC. It yields the protein CASSRETSGGYEQYF. The V gene is TRBV4-2, the J gene TRBJ2-7; 12 bases are shared with TRBD2. CDR3 length equals 15 residues. Per the germline V gene, CDR1 is LGHNA and CDR2 is YNFKEQ. The V segment lost 4 bases and the J segment 4 bases; nucleotides outside the gene matches: 5.

This clonotype has more than one count but fewer than ten. This chain links TRBV6-4 with TRBJ1-1, with 8 positions matching TRBD1. Trimming removed 7 bases from V and 0 bases from J; junction bases left unmatched: 10. This CDR3 is built from 16 residues. Germline-derived CDR1 and CDR2 are MRHNA and SNTAGT. CDR3 nucleotide sequence: TGTGCCAGCACCGACAAAAACAGGGGGATGAACACTGAAGCTTTCTTT. It is translated as CASTDKNRGMNTEAFF.

The rearrangement uses TRBV5-1 and TRBJ2-5; D is undetermined. V lost 1 base and J lost 5, with 9 bases in between. Germline V gene data show CDR1 as SGHRS and CDR2 as YFSETQ. The CDR3 has 13 amino acids. The CDR3 loop is CASSLFPGETQYF. In DNA, the CDR3 is TGCGCCAGCAGCTTGTTCCCCGGGGAGACCCAGTACTTC.

This clonotype was seen only a few times. This rearrangement joins TRBV12-3 or TRBV12-4 to TRBJ1-2; maybe TRBD1 (6 bases). V lost 6 bases, J lost 6 bases, and 14 bases lay in between. CDR3 length: 13 residues. CDR3 coding DNA: TGTGCCAGCAGCCAGGACAGCTTCAATGGCTACACCTTC. This codes for CASSQDSFNGYTF.

The J gene is TRBJ2-7, the V gene TRBV24-1, with D perhaps TRBD2 (5 bases). The CDR3 sequence is 14 residues long. Germline CDR1 reads KGHDR; CDR2 reads SFDVKD. The ends were cut back, 3 bases at V and 0 bases at J, with 8 bases in the middle. CDR3 amino acids: CATSDLRGSYEQYF. The CDR3 bases are TGTGCCACCAGTGATCTTCGGGGCTCCTACGAGCAGTACTTC.

This clonotype was seen a few times. V and J are TRBV5-1 and TRBJ2-1; 8 nucleotides match TRBD1. Germline assignment: CDR1 SGHRS and CDR2 YFSETQ. Germline trimming cut 4 bases from V and 8 bases from J; bases unmatched to any gene: 11. The CDR3 loop spans 15 amino acids. In DNA form, the CDR3 reads TGCGCCAGCAGCCAAATTGACAGGGGTTGGGATGAGCAGTTCTTC. It translates to CASSQIDRGWDEQFF.

This chain links TRBV6-1 with TRBJ1-1, with D possibly being TRBD1 (6 bases). The CDR3 length is 14 residues. The germline gives CDR1 MNHNS, CDR2 SASEGT. V shed 6 bases and J shed 8 bases, with 19 bases lying between them. CDR3 coding DNA: TGTGCCAGCAGCCCCGGGACAAGAAAGGGGGAAGCTTTCTTT. Protein: CASSPGTRKGEAFF.

The chain uses TRBV7-6 and TRBJ2-5; 11 bases match TRBD2. The V gene's germline CDR1 is SGHVS and CDR2 FNYEAQ. With 4 bases clipped from V and 4 bases from J, the junction kept 5 bases outside the gene matches. The CDR3 has 15 amino acids. CDR3 loop: CASSYLTSGVETQYF. DNA for the CDR3: TGTGCCAGCAGCTACCTGACTAGCGGGGTAGAGACCCAGTACTTC.